These 5 T cell receptor beta chains share one sample of origin, sequenced in a study of shared clonotypes between healthy human individuals. Assay used: immunoSEQ multiplex PCR; TCRdb lists only in-frame clones, some missing. Among fewer than 1 million clones listed, about 96% were seen once. Naive CD8 cells comprised CD45RO-negative, CCR7-positively selected cells, excluding terminally differentiated effector memory CD45RA+ cells. Source material: naive CD8+ T cells sorted from blood. The receptors here all came from a man aged 30 to 39 in good health.

This chain links TRBV11-2 with TRBJ2-7; 11 bases align to TRBD1. CDR3 length: 15 residues. After removal of 0 bases from V and 5 bases from J, the junction contained 3 bases not matched to a gene. The V gene's germline CDR1 is SGHAT and CDR2 FQNNGV. The CDR3 region is CASSLDLGQGDEQYF. CDR3 sequence (DNA): TGTGCCAGCAGCTTAGATTTGGGACAGGGGGACGAGCAGTACTTC. Using reference TRBV11-2 and TRBJ2-7 for the parts outside the CDR3, the full variable domain is EAGVAQSPRYKIIEKRQSVAFWCNPISGHATLYWYQQILGQGPKLLIQFQNNGVVDDSQLPKDRFSAERLKGVDSTLKIQPAKLEDSAVYLCASSLDLGQGDEQYFGPGTRLTVT.

The gene calls are TRBV13 and TRBJ2-7; 10 nucleotides match TRBD2. CDR1 PRHDT and CDR2 FYEKMQ come from the germline V gene (reference sequence). V shed 5 bases, J shed 0 bases, and the junction held 4 bases outside the gene matches. The CDR3 extends over 15 amino acids. The CDR3 reads CASSQGLASSYEQYF. Written as DNA, the CDR3 is TGTGCCAGCAGCCAGGGACTAGCGAGCTCCTACGAGCAGTACTTC.

The V call is TRBV29-1, the J call TRBJ2-1, with 8 bases matching TRBD2. Germline V gene data show CDR1 as SQVTM and CDR2 as ANQGSEA. The CDR3 has 14 amino acids. Trimming cost V 6 bases and J 3 bases; bases outside gene matches: 7. The CDR3 DNA sequence: TGCAGCGTGGAGGGAGCGGGAGTCTACAATGAGCAGTTCTTC. Protein product: CSVEGAGVYNEQFF.

V and J are TRBV25-1 and TRBJ2-3, with D uncertain. The CDR3 is made up of 16 amino acids. Germline V lookup: CDR1 MGHDK, CDR2 SYGVNS. V was clipped by 3 bases and J by 1 base, with 14 bases between them. The DNA for the CDR3 is TGTGCCAGCAGTGAGCATAGCAGAACGGGCACAGATACGCAGTATTTT. It encodes CASSEHSRTGTDTQYF. Filled out from reference TRBV25-1 and TRBJ2-3, the complete variable domain reads EADIYQTPRYLVIGTGKKITLECSQTMGHDKMYWYQQDPGMELHLIHYSYGVNSTEKGDLSSESTVSRIRTEHFPLTLESARPSHTSQYLCASSEHSRTGTDTQYFGPGTRLTVL.

With regard to this clone: This same CDR3 is encoded by further DNA sequences in the sample. The CDR3 region has the DNA TGTGCCAGCAGTTGGGGACTAGCGGGTTACGAGCAGTACTTC. As protein: CASSWGLAGYEQYF. This chain uses TRBV28 with TRBJ2-7; 12 bases are shared with TRBD2. Germline lookup yields CDR1 MDHEN and CDR2 SYDVKM. V gave up 4 bases and J gave up 4 bases; unmatched junction bases: 2. The CDR3 is 14 amino acids.